Presented here are 14 T cell receptor beta chains from one specimen sequenced in a study of T-cell reconstitution after alpha-beta-depleted transplantation in children. As it was prepared, the TCRbeta library received unique molecular identifiers. TCRdb re-called the PCR reads with MiXCR, one entry per CDR3 protein. The sample contains approximately 430,000 distinct CDR3 sequences, under 20% of which appear only once. The sample consisted of PBMCs, mostly from graft donor cells, taken 360 days after TCRalphabeta/CD19-depleted stem cell transplant. Every receptor here comes from a boy under two years old who had a stem cell transplant for Wiskott-Aldrich syndrome, so the T cells may come from the graft donor.

The J gene is TRBJ2-1, the V gene TRBV5-1; 9 bases are shared with TRBD1. Germline V gene data show CDR1 as SGHRS and CDR2 as YFSETQ. V was clipped by 0 bases and J by 5 bases; unmatched bases: 6. The CDR3 has 16 residues. CDR3: CASSLGATGGDNEQFF. The CDR3 nucleotides are TGCGCCAGCAGCTTGGGTGCGACAGGGGGGGACAATGAGCAGTTCTTC.

This clonotype was observed a handful of times. The J gene is TRBJ2-3, the V gene TRBV12-3 or TRBV12-4; 8 nucleotides agree with TRBD2. The CDR3 is 14 residues long. V was pared by 2 bases and J by 4 bases, with 2 bases of the junction left unmatched. The CDR3 bases are TGTGCCAGCAGTTTACTAGCGGGCCCAGATACGCAGTATTTT. It specifies CASSLLAGPDTQYF.

This clonotype has more than one count but fewer than ten. This chain connects TRBV24-1 to TRBJ2-1; D is perhaps TRBD1 (6 bases). V was trimmed by 2 bases and J by 6 bases, leaving 16 bases between them. The CDR3 totals 16 residues. The germline V gene encodes CDR1 KGHDR and CDR2 SFDVKD. The CDR3 is CATSDSGHRLGNEQFF. CDR3 DNA sequence: TGTGCCACCAGTGATTCGGGACATCGGCTGGGCAATGAGCAGTTCTTC.

The chain couples TRBV6-5 to TRBJ2-7; D unclear. This CDR3 has 15 residues. The germline V and J ends were trimmed by 0 bases and 0 bases, with 9 bases remaining between them. CDR1 is MNHEY, CDR2 SVGAGI, per germline. CDR3 amino acids: CASSYSNVNSYEQYF. The CDR3 DNA reads TGTGCCAGCAGTTACTCGAACGTCAACTCCTACGAGCAGTACTTC.

This chain uses TRBV29-1 with TRBJ2-7; D ambiguous. CDR3 length: 11 amino acids. CDR1 SQVTM and CDR2 ANQGSEA come from the germline V gene. Trimming stripped 4 bases from V and 3 bases from J, with 7 bases between. CDR3 sequence: CSVGYDYEQYF. DNA for the CDR3: TGCAGCGTTGGATACGACTACGAGCAGTACTTC.

This clonotype was picked up a small number of times. The chain is built from TRBV9 and TRBJ1-6; maybe TRBD1 (5 bases). The V gene lost 0 bases and the J gene lost 7 bases, with 8 bases spanning the gap. This CDR3 is built from 14 residues. Per the germline V gene, CDR1 is SGDLS and CDR2 is YYNGEE. The CDR3 nucleotides read TGTGCCAGCAGCGTAGGGACACCGAATTCACCCCTCCACTTT. Translation: CASSVGTPNSPLHF.

The chain employs TRBV12-3 or TRBV12-4 and TRBJ1-3; a possible D gene is TRBD1 (5 bases). The CDR3 extends over 15 amino acids. The germline V and J ends were trimmed by 1 base and 8 bases, with 15 bases remaining between them. CDR3 DNA sequence: TGTGCCAGCAGTTTAGGGGAGGGGCAGGTCTACACCATATATTTT. As protein: CASSLGEGQVYTIYF.

The sample holds a few counts of this clonotype. The chain joins TRBV7-2 to TRBJ2-1; TRBD2 is a possible D gene (5 bases). Trimming removed 3 bases at V and 8 bases at J, with 17 bases between. The CDR3 length is 15 residues. The V gene's germline CDR1 is SGHTA and CDR2 FQGNSA. CDR3: CASSFGLSKAYEQFF. CDR3 DNA sequence: TGTGCCAGCAGCTTCGGACTTTCGAAAGCCTATGAGCAGTTCTTC.

The chain's CDR3 is CASSLEWGWEETQYF. The DNA for the CDR3 is TGTGCCAGCAGCTTAGAGTGGGGCTGGGAAGAGACCCAGTACTTC. The chain links TRBV11-2 to TRBJ2-5, with D possibly matching TRBD1 (5 bases). Looked up from germline, CDR1 is SGHAT and CDR2 is FQNNGV. This CDR3 has 15 residues. The V gene lost 0 bases and the J gene lost 3 bases, with 11 bases spanning the gap. The complete variable domain, with remaining parts taken from reference TRBV11-2 and TRBJ2-5, reads EAGVAQSPRYKIIEKRQSVAFWCNPISGHATLYWYQQILGQGPKLLIQFQNNGVVDDSQLPKDRFSAERLKGVDSTLKIQPAKLEDSAVYLCASSLEWGWEETQYFGPGTRLLVL.

This clonotype was found a few times. This chain uses TRBV20-1 with TRBJ2-7, with D possibly matching TRBD1 (6 bases). The CDR3 has 14 amino acids. Trimming took off 6 bases at V and 1 base at J, with 16 bases between the two ends. Germline lookup yields CDR1 DFQATT and CDR2 SNEGSKA (reference sequence). The CDR3 is CSAKLRGWSYEQYF. The CDR3 region has the DNA TGCAGTGCGAAACTCAGGGGATGGTCCTACGAGCAGTACTTC.

This clonotype was found a few times. The chain's CDR3 is CASSERFEQTQYF. The CDR3 DNA reads as TGTGCCAGCAGTGAACGGTTCGAACAGACCCAGTACTTC. The chain employs TRBV25-1 and TRBJ2-5; D not certain. The CDR3 is 13 amino acids. V was cut by 2 bases and J by 6 bases, with 10 bases left in between. The germline V gene has CDR1 MGHDK and CDR2 SYGVNS.

This clonotype has just a few counts. The V and J genes are TRBV10-1 and TRBJ2-7, with 7 bases fitting TRBD1. Germline values: CDR1 WNHNN, CDR2 SYGVQD (reference sequence). The V and J ends lost 5 bases and 1 base, in that order; junction bases with no gene match: 11. CDR3 length: 16 amino acids. The CDR3 DNA reads as TGCGCCAGCAGTACATCTAGACAGGGAAGGTCCTACGAGCAGTACTTC. It is translated as CASSTSRQGRSYEQYF.

The V and J genes are TRBV10-3 and TRBJ2-3; D is perhaps TRBD2 (6 bases). This CDR3 is 15 amino acids long. Germline CDR1 is ENHRY and CDR2 is SYGVKD. V lost 10 bases to trimming and J lost 2 bases, with 19 bases between them. The CDR3 protein is CATSGSGTPTDTQYF. CDR3 nucleotides: TGTGCCACCTCCGGTAGCGGAACCCCCACAGATACGCAGTATTTT.

The rearrangement links TRBV7-8 to TRBJ2-3; TRBD2 agrees at 9 bases. CDR1 is SGHVS, CDR2 FQNEAQ, per germline. The CDR3 totals 16 residues. Trimming at V came to 2 bases and at J to 5 bases, leaving 8 bases not matched to a gene. The CDR3: CASSLIAGVRLDTQYF. In nucleotides, the CDR3 is TGTGCCAGCAGCTTAATAGCGGGAGTTAGGCTAGATACGCAGTATTTT.